This T cell receptor (beta chain) was obtained from a study of cytomegalovirus exposure and HLA in healthy donors. Study as a whole: T cells numbering 150 million to 200 million yielded fewer than 140 million unique TCR beta sequences in an earlier analysis. Study observations and caveats: Previously analyzed data showed that most TCR beta V segments were productive at a frequency of about 90% or about 30%. Among TCR beta chains, those listed as cytomegalovirus-associated numbered 164.

As concerns this clone: Its antigen remains unknown.

The CDR3 spans 13 residues. V dropped 2 bases and J dropped 7 bases, with 10 bases sitting between them. CDR1 and CDR2 from the germline V gene are SGDLS and YYNGEE. Primers for the PCR totalled 60 Vbeta and 13 Jbeta. The method was immunoSEQ multiplex PCR; TCRdb's version includes in-frame clones alone and lacks a portion of them. The sample lists more than 130,000 clones; just under 85% were seen once. This receptor was obtained from a man aged 35 to 55 in good health and CMV-seropositive. The rearrangement links TRBV9 to TRBJ2-1; unclear D gene. Sequences were obtained from PBMCs. CDR3 in amino acids: CASSVALTNEQFF. CDR3 bases: TGTGCCAGCAGCGTGGCTTTAACAAATGAGCAGTTCTTC.